The rows below give T cell receptor beta chains drawn from one sample of a study of CD8 T cells in Susac syndrome. TCRdb ran MiXCR on the immunoSEQ multiplex PCR reads and lists one entry per CDR3 protein. The sample includes around 140,000 distinct CDR3 sequences, 75% to 90% of them seen just once. The sequenced sample was CD8+ T cells from PBMCs. The receptors were sampled from a human donor with multiple sclerosis. The conserved cysteine and the conserved F or W are not part of the CDR3 here.

>TRBV4-1|TRBJ1-6
ASSQDPRVGYNSPLH
>TRBV11-2|TRBJ2-7
ASSLGPNSYEQY
>TRBV5-5|TRBJ2-1
ASSPTWREGGDEQF
>TRBV5-1|TRBJ1-1
ASSLGDRVNTEAF
>TRBV19|TRBJ2-1
ASRTGTSGYNEQF
>TRBV29-1|TRBJ1-5
SVGMDSSNQPQH
>TRBV20-1|TRBJ2-3
SARDLRAKHGPPDTQY
>TRBV7-2|TRBJ2-5
ASSLPAETQY
>TRBV27|TRBJ2-5
ASSFGQGGETQY
>TRBV20-1|TRBJ1-3
SASEELQGAFGNTIY
>TRBV20-1|TRBJ1-4
SAKGQGLF
>TRBV6-5|TRBJ1-5
ANKKHRVDQPQH
>TRBV12-3/TRBV12-4|TRBJ2-2
ASSPGGSGELF
>TRBV5-4|TRBJ1-6
ASSEQGGNSPLH
>TRBV4-1|TRBJ1-3
ASSQSRVDGNTIY
>TRBV11-1|TRBJ2-7
ASSLQGHEQY
>TRBV6-1|TRBJ1-1
ASSRWETGGYTEAF
>TRBV11-2|TRBJ2-1
ASSSLFTRRRGEEQF